This T cell receptor beta chain came from a study of blood T cell repertoires in COVID-19. In the study's own analysis: Nucleated cell counts were estimated from reference gene primer amplification. Repertoires were generated with immunoSEQ multiplex PCR, while TCRdb's copy carries only in-frame clones and drops some. For V, J and clone size, that table is used; D and trimming come from the DNA. The data show fewer than 250,000 clones, under 85% seen once. CDR1 and CDR2 from the germline V gene are LGHDT and YNNKEL (reference sequence). This CDR3 comprises 14 residues. The V and J ends lost 5 bases and 1 base respectively, with 12 bases between them.

Material for sequencing was PBMCs or T cells enriched from blood (not recorded which). This clonotype originated in a man in his sixties who had recovered from COVID-19. The V and J genes are TRBV3-1 (or the pseudogene TRBV3-2) and TRBJ2-7; D perhaps matches TRBD2 (5 bases). CDR3 loop: CASSSGGLSYEQYF. CDR3 sequence (DNA): TGTGCCAGCAGCAGCGGCGGGCTATCCTACGAGCAGTACTTC.